Presented here are 10 T cell receptor beta chains from one specimen sequenced in a study of cytomegalovirus exposure and HLA in healthy donors. Primers: 60 Vbeta forward and 13 Jbeta reverse. Assay: immunoSEQ multiplex PCR; the TCRdb copy retains only in-frame clones and omits some. The sample holds tens of thousands of clones, over 65% seen once. Sequences were obtained from PBMCs. The receptors here all came from a human donor in good health.

The CDR3 DNA reads as TGTGCCAGTGGGAGCGGGGCGAACACCGGGGAGCTGTTTTTT. This codes for CASGSGANTGELFF. The chain combines TRBV9 with TRBJ2-2; 7 bases agree with TRBD2. Germline-derived CDR1 and CDR2 are SGDLS and YYNGEE. After removal of 8 bases from V and 0 bases from J, the junction contained 4 bases not matched to a gene. The CDR3 is 14 residues long.

A single count supports this clone. The rearrangement uses TRBV19 and TRBJ2-1; 7 bases agree with TRBD2. Per the germline V gene, CDR1 is LNHDA and CDR2 is SQIVND (reference sequence). Unmatched junction bases numbered 1, after V lost 3 bases and J lost 5 bases. This CDR3 has 13 amino acids. CDR3 residues: CASSILADNEQFF. Here the CDR3 DNA reads TGTGCCAGTAGTATCCTAGCGGACAATGAGCAGTTCTTC. The whole variable domain, remainder taken from reference TRBV19 and TRBJ2-1, is DGGITQSPKYLFRKEGQNVTLSCEQNLNHDAMYWYRQDPGQGLRLIYYSQIVNDFQKGDIAEGYSVSREKKESFPLTVTSAQKNPTAFYLCASSILADNEQFFGPGTRLTVL.

The V gene is TRBV5-4, the J gene TRBJ2-1, with D tentatively TRBD1 (6 bases). CDR1 SGHNT and CDR2 YYREEE come from the germline V gene (reference sequence). The CDR3 covers 12 residues. V was trimmed by 3 bases and J by 9 bases, leaving 10 bases between them. The CDR3 DNA reads as TGTGCCAGCAGCTACAGGGATAGTGAGCAGTTCTTC. Translating it yields CASSYRDSEQFF.

The V call is TRBV27, the J call TRBJ2-2, with TRBD1 matching over 12 bases. The V segment lost 5 bases and the J segment 4 bases; nucleotides outside the gene matches: 14. Germline CDR1 MNHEY, CDR2 SMNVEV (reference sequence). This CDR3 has 19 amino acids. CDR3 bases: TGTGCCAGCAGTCAGGCCGGGACAGGGGGCCGTTCGGGCACCGGGGAGCTGTTTTTT. Protein product: CASSQAGTGGRSGTGELFF.

J is TRBJ2-5 and V is TRBV15; weak D call: TRBD1 (5 bases). The germline V gene encodes CDR1 LNHNV and CDR2 YYDKDF (reference sequence). The CDR3 extends over 17 amino acids. Between the trimmed V and J ends, which lost 1 base and 2 bases, there was a span of 17 bases. DNA for the CDR3: TGTGCCACCAGCAGAGGCCCCCCTCAGGGAAGACAAGAGACCCAGTACTTC. Protein product: CATSRGPPQGRQETQYF. Complete variable domain (other parts from reference TRBV15 and TRBJ2-5): DAMVIQNPRYQVTQFGKPVTLSCSQTLNHNVMYWYQQKSSQAPKLLFHYYDKDFNNEADTPDNFQSRRPNTSFCFLDIRSPGLGDTAMYLCATSRGPPQGRQETQYFGPGTRLLVL.

The rearrangement links TRBV15 to TRBJ1-1; no firm D call. Germline lookup yields CDR1 LNHNV and CDR2 YYDKDF (reference sequence). Deletions cut 1 base from V and 1 base from J, with 7 bases between. The CDR3 extends over 14 amino acids. CDR3 loop: CATSRGGRNTEAFF. DNA of the CDR3: TGTGCCACCAGCAGAGGAGGGAGGAACACTGAAGCTTTCTTT.

J is TRBJ2-5 and V is TRBV4-2, with 8 bases matching TRBD1. V shed 1 base, J shed 4 bases, and the junction held 8 bases outside the gene matches. This CDR3 has 16 amino acids. Germline CDR1 reads LGHNA; CDR2 reads YNFKEQ. The CDR3 loop reads CASSQVSSGTGETQYF. The DNA for the CDR3 is TGTGCCAGCAGCCAAGTGTCGTCGGGGACAGGAGAGACCCAGTACTTC.

This clone was found a few times. V gene TRBV4-2 combines with J gene TRBJ2-7; D gene ambiguous. Germline-derived CDR1 and CDR2 are LGHNA and YNFKEQ. Trimming removed 0 bases at V and 0 bases at J, with 6 bases between. The CDR3 runs to 14 residues. The CDR3 loop reads CASSQDYNSYEQYF. Written as DNA, the CDR3 is TGTGCCAGCAGCCAAGATTACAACTCCTACGAGCAGTACTTC.

The sample holds one count of this clone. The rearrangement joins TRBV5-4 to TRBJ2-7; the match to TRBD2 covers 11 bases. The CDR3 runs to 15 residues. Trimming took 0 bases from V and 6 from J; bases not matched to a gene: 5. Germline-derived CDR1 and CDR2 are SGHNT and YYREEE (reference sequence). The CDR3 here is CASSLGGLAESEQYF. The CDR3 DNA reads TGTGCCAGCAGCTTGGGGGGACTAGCGGAGTCCGAGCAGTACTTC.

V is TRBV5-6 and J is TRBJ2-7; weak D call: TRBD2 (6 bases). The CDR3 extends over 14 amino acids. Germline CDR1 SGHDT, CDR2 YYEEEE. The ends were cut back, 5 bases at V and 3 bases at J, with 15 bases in the middle. CDR3 region: CASRETGDSYEQYF. CDR3 nucleotide sequence: TGTGCCAGCAGGGAAACGGGGGATAGCTACGAGCAGTACTTC.